This is a list of T cell receptor beta chains from one sample in a study of T cells in Graves' hyperthyroidism and ophthalmopathy. Each CDR3 protein is one row after TCRdb ran MiXCR on the multiplex PCR reads. The table lists roughly 110,000 distinct CDR3 sequences, around a sixth of them singletons, with 42% in the top ten. The sequenced sample consisted of blood. The receptor set was obtained from a woman between 50 and 59 years old with Graves' hyperthyroidism. The CDR3 runs from the conserved cysteine through the conserved F or W. The D gene is left open where the match is weak. The listing skips clone size in some rows; elsewhere it reads once, few, many or a size class.

D gene | J gene | V gene | clone size | CDR3 protein | CDR3 DNA
TRBD1 | TRBJ1-1 | TRBV2 | . | CASSGQGRNTEAFF | TGTGCCAGCAGCGGACAGGGGCGGAATACTGAAGCTTTCTTT
. | TRBJ2-5 | TRBV2 | many | CASSAAGSRTAGTQYF | TGTGCCAGCAGCGCGGCGGGGTCTAGAACCGCGGGGACCCAGTACTTC
. | TRBJ1-5 | TRBV24-1 | . | CATRGGLGNQPQHF | TGTGCCACCAGGGGGGGGCTCGGCAATCAGCCCCAGCATTTT
. | TRBJ2-5 | TRBV10-3 | many | CAISGTSRGETQYF | TGTGCCATCAGTGGGACCTCTCGGGGAGAGACCCAGTACTTC
. | TRBJ1-2 | TRBV9 | many | CASSAPGRGYTF | TGTGCCAGCAGCGCCCCGGGACGTGGCTACACCTTC
TRBD2 | TRBJ2-1 | TRBV2 | many | CASSDRKSGIGGFF | TGTGCCAGCAGTGACCGGAAGAGCGGGATCGGGGGGTTCTTC
TRBD1 | TRBJ2-6 | TRBV27 | . | CASKRTGVSGANVLTF | TGTGCCAGCAAAAGGACAGGGGTCTCTGGGGCCAACGTCCTGACTTTC
. | TRBJ2-7 | TRBV4-3 | . | CASSQVVDWEQYF | TGCGCCAGCAGCCAAGTTGTGGACTGGGAGCAGTACTTC
TRBD2 | TRBJ2-2 | TRBV20-1 | . | CSGLAGGRSGELFF | TGCAGTGGACTAGCGGGGGGTAGATCGGGGGAGCTGTTTTTT
. | TRBJ2-2 | TRBV24-1 | many | CATSDPGLSDTGELFF | TGTGCCACCAGTGATCCGGGACTTTCAGACACCGGGGAGCTGTTTTTT
TRBD1 | TRBJ1-1 | TRBV29-1 | many | CSVEGSDRDTEAFF | TGCAGCGTTGAAGGGTCGGACAGGGACACTGAAGCTTTCTTT
. | TRBJ1-1 | TRBV10-3 | many | CAISESGVNTEAFF | TGTGCCATCAGTGAGTCGGGGGTGAACACTGAAGCTTTCTTT
TRBD2 | TRBJ2-3 | TRBV12-3/TRBV12-4 | many | CASRKRLAGVTDTQYF | TGTGCCAGCAGGAAGAGACTAGCGGGAGTAACAGATACGCAGTATTTT
TRBD2 | TRBJ2-1 | TRBV12-3/TRBV12-4 | many | CASSRTSGSEGEQFF | TGTGCCAGCAGCCGGACTAGCGGGAGCGAGGGTGAGCAGTTCTTC
TRBD2 | TRBJ2-1 | TRBV6-1 | many | CASTRREIMNEQFF | TGTGCCAGCACGAGGCGGGAGATAATGAATGAGCAGTTCTTC
. | TRBJ2-7 | TRBV19 | . | CASSIWGSHEQYF | TGTGCCAGTAGTATCTGGGGTTCCCACGAGCAGTACTTC
TRBD2 | TRBJ2-1 | TRBV3-1 | . | CASSRSGESTEQFF | TGTGCCAGCAGCCGCAGCGGGGAATCCACTGAGCAGTTCTTC
. | TRBJ1-5 | TRBV19 | many | CASTVGSGQPQHF | TGTGCCAGCACCGTGGGGTCCGGGCAGCCCCAGCATTTT
TRBD2 | TRBJ2-1 | TRBV28 | many | CASTVGTRALDEQFF | TGTGCCAGCACCGTCGGGACTAGAGCTCTTGATGAGCAGTTCTTC
. | TRBJ1-1 | TRBV27 | few | CASSHSRHNEAFF | TGTGCCAGCAGCCACTCGAGGCATAATGAAGCTTTCTTT
TRBD2 | TRBJ2-3 | TRBV6-2/TRBV6-3 | once | CASSGGGSTDTQYF | TGTGCCAGCAGCGGCGGGGGTAGCACAGATACGCAGTATTTT
. | TRBJ2-5 | TRBV3-1 | many | CASSQDSGLQETQYF | TGTGCCAGCAGCCAAGATTCCGGGCTGCAAGAGACCCAGTACTTC
. | TRBJ1-5 | TRBV27 | . | CASSLRPGSSGTQHF | TGTGCCAGCAGTTTACGCCCCGGTTCCAGCGGTACGCAGCATTTT
TRBD2 | TRBJ2-5 | TRBV3-1 | many | CASSPSGSTQETQYF | TGTGCCAGCAGCCCCAGCGGGAGCACACAAGAGACCCAGTACTTC
. | TRBJ2-1 | TRBV4-1 | many | CASSQDGGEQFF | TGCGCCAGCAGCCAAGACGGGGGTGAGCAGTTCTTC
TRBD1 | TRBJ2-7 | TRBV20-1 | many | CSARGPADRGAQYEQYF | TGCAGTGCTAGAGGCCCTGCTGACAGGGGAGCCCAATACGAGCAGTACTTC
TRBD1 | TRBJ1-2 | TRBV20-1 | many | CSAKTGSAYGYTF | TGCAGTGCTAAGACAGGGTCTGCCTATGGCTACACCTTC
. | TRBJ1-2 | TRBV30 | many | CAWSVRGDYGYTF | TGTGCCTGGAGTGTACGAGGTGACTATGGCTACACCTTC
. | TRBJ2-2 | TRBV12-3/TRBV12-4 | many | CASRSGGANTGELFF | TGTGCCAGCAGGTCTGGGGGCGCGAACACCGGGGAGCTGTTTTTT
TRBD1 | TRBJ1-2 | TRBV27 | many | CASSLRTGASGYTF | TGTGCCAGCAGTTTGCGCACAGGGGCAAGTGGCTACACCTTC
. | TRBJ2-3 | TRBV29-1 | many | CSVIGGTDTQYF | TGCAGCGTTATAGGGGGCACAGATACGCAGTATTTT
. | TRBJ1-1 | TRBV5-8 | many | CASTSGVRNTEAFF | TGTGCCAGCACCTCAGGGGTTAGGAACACTGAAGCTTTCTTT
TRBD2 | TRBJ2-1 | TRBV20-1 | many | CSASTASGTYNEQFF | TGCAGTGCTAGTACGGCTAGCGGGACCTACAATGAGCAGTTCTTC
TRBD2 | TRBJ2-1 | TRBV6-1 | many | CASSSRLAEDYNEQFF | TGTGCCAGCAGTTCGCGACTAGCGGAAGACTACAATGAGCAGTTCTTC
. | TRBJ1-5 | TRBV3-1 | many | CASSRVREIGNQPQHF | TGTGCCAGCAGCCGGGTCAGGGAAATCGGCAATCAGCCCCAGCATTTT
TRBD1 | TRBJ1-4 | TRBV5-1 | many | CASSFQGAEEKLFF | TGCGCCAGCAGCTTCCAGGGGGCCGAGGAAAAACTGTTTTTT
. | TRBJ2-5 | TRBV30 | many | CAWSRDGPGETQYF | TGTGCCTGGAGTCGGGACGGCCCCGGGGAGACCCAGTACTTC
TRBD1 | TRBJ2-7 | TRBV20-1 | few | CSGRRQGNSYEQYF | TGCAGTGGTAGGCGACAGGGTAACTCCTACGAGCAGTACTTC
TRBD2 | TRBJ2-1 | TRBV11-2 | many | CASSPKAGLNEQFF | TGTGCCAGCAGCCCGAAAGCGGGACTCAATGAGCAGTTCTTC
TRBD1 | TRBJ1-1 | TRBV28 | . | CASSLFGQGGNTEAFF | TGTGCCAGCAGTTTATTCGGGCAGGGGGGGAACACTGAAGCTTTCTTT
. | TRBJ1-2 | TRBV7-2 | many | CASSLAPRANYGYTF | TGTGCCAGCAGCTTAGCCCCACGAGCTAACTATGGCTACACCTTC
TRBD2 | TRBJ2-7 | TRBV5-1 | many | CASSQLLAGEDEQYF | TGCGCCAGCAGCCAACTCTTAGCGGGAGAGGACGAGCAGTACTTC
. | TRBJ2-5 | TRBV28 | . | CASSFGGWETQYF | TGTGCCAGCAGTTTTGGCGGGTGGGAGACCCAGTACTTC
. | TRBJ2-1 | TRBV6-5 | many | CASSYTGPSRGRPVQFF | TGTGCCAGCAGTTACACCGGGCCCTCCCGGGGGCGTCCCGTGCAGTTCTTC
. | TRBJ2-7 | TRBV4-2 | many | CASSQDVAAGREQYF | TGTGCCAGCAGCCAAGATGTGGCTGCGGGTCGCGAGCAGTACTTC
. | TRBJ2-3 | TRBV27 | many | CASSPNEGFAVTDTQYF | TGTGCCAGCAGTCCGAACGAAGGGTTCGCAGTGACAGATACGCAGTATTTT
TRBD2 | TRBJ2-6 | TRBV5-5 | many | CASSPPGLAGAGANVLTF | TGTGCCAGCAGCCCGCCCGGACTAGCGGGAGCTGGGGCCAACGTCCTGACTTTC
TRBD2 | TRBJ2-7 | TRBV20-1 | many | CSAVKAGGPYEQYF | TGCAGTGCTGTAAAAGCGGGAGGGCCCTACGAGCAGTACTTC
. | TRBJ2-2 | TRBV5-1 | many | CASSPSGSTYANTGELFF | TGCGCCAGCAGCCCGAGCGGCTCCACCTACGCGAACACCGGGGAGCTGTTTTTT
. | TRBJ2-7 | TRBV11-2 | many | CASSEGYEQYF | TGTGCCAGCAGCGAGGGGTACGAGCAGTACTTC
TRBD1 | TRBJ2-2 | TRBV4-1 | . | CASSQDGTGRITGELFF | TGCGCCAGCAGCCAAGATGGGACAGGGAGAATCACCGGGGAGCTGTTTTTT
TRBD2 | TRBJ2-1 | TRBV6-1 | many | CASSRTSGSNEQFF | TGTGCCAGCAGCCGGACTAGCGGGAGCAATGAGCAGTTCTTC
TRBD2 | TRBJ2-1 | TRBV5-1 | few | CTSSLSSGGYNEQFF | TGCACCAGCAGCTTGAGTAGCGGGGGATACAATGAGCAGTTCTTC
TRBD2 | TRBJ2-3 | TRBV10-3 | many | CAISEALAGKTGTDTQYF | TGTGCCATCAGTGAGGCCCTAGCGGGGAAAACGGGCACAGATACGCAGTATTTT